This T cell receptor beta chain was sequenced during a study of cytomegalovirus exposure and HLA in healthy donors. The donors were in the roughly 110-subject validation cohort; that cohort was separate from the approximately 700-subject first cohort. This CDR3 has 17 amino acids. The V gene end was trimmed by 3 bases and the J gene end by 1 base; junction bases not matched to a gene: 9. Germline-derived CDR1 and CDR2 are SGDLS and YYNGEE. A remark on this clone: The antigen remains unidentified.

Assay used: immunoSEQ multiplex PCR; TCRdb lists only in-frame clones, some missing. The profile shows under 250,000 clones, about 83% of them singletons. Study-level points and caveats: Overall, roughly 150 TCR beta chains were annotated as cytomegalovirus-associated. In the 90 to 150 validation repertoires, approximately 94% of cluster scores exceeded 0, per a later analysis.

This clonotype was obtained from a man aged 18 to 29 in good health and CMV-seronegative. The gene calls are TRBV9 and TRBJ2-2, with TRBD1 identical over 7 bases. The sequencing sample was made of PBMCs. In DNA form, the CDR3 reads TGTGCCAGCAGCGCGATAACAGGGGCCCAGAACACCGGGGAGCTGTTTTTT. It encodes CASSAITGAQNTGELFF.